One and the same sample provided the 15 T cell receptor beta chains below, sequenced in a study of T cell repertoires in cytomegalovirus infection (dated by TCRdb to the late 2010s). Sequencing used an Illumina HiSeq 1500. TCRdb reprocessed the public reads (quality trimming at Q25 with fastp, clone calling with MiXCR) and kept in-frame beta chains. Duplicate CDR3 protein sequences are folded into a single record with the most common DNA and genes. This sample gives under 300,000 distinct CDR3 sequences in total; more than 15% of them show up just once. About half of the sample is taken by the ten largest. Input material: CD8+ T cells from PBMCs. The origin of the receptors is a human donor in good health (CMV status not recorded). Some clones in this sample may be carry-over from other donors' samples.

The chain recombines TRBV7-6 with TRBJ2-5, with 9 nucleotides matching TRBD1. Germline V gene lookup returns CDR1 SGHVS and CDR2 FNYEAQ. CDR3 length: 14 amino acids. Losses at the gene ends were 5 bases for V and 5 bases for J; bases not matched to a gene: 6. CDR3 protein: CASSQSTGGETQYF. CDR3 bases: TGTGCCAGCAGCCAATCGACAGGGGGTGAGACCCAGTACTTC.

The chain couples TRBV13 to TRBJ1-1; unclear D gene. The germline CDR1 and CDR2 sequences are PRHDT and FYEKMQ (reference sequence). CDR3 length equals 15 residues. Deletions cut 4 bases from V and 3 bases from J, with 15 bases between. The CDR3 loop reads CASSSGIFQDTEAFF. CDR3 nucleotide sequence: TGTGCCAGCAGCTCCGGAATCTTTCAGGACACTGAAGCTTTCTTT.

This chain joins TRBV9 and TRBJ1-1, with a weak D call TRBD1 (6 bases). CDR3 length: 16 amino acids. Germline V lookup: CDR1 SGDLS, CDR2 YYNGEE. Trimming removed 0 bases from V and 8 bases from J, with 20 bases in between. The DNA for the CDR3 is TGTGCCAGCAGCGTAGTGGGATATGACAGGCCGGGGGAAGCTTTCTTT. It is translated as CASSVVGYDRPGEAFF.

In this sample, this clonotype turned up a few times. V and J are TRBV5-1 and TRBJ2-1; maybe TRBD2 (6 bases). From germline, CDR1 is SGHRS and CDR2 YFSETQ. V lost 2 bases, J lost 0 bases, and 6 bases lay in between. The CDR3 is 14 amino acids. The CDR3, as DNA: TGCGCCAGCAGCTTCGGGGGCTCCTACAATGAGCAGTTCTTC. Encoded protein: CASSFGGSYNEQFF. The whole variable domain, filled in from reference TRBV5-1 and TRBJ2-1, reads KAGVTQTPRYLIKTRGQQVTLSCSPISGHRSVSWYQQTPGQGLQFLFEYFSETQRNKGNFPGRFSGRQFSNSRSEMNVSTLELGDSALYLCASSFGGSYNEQFFGPGTRLTVL.

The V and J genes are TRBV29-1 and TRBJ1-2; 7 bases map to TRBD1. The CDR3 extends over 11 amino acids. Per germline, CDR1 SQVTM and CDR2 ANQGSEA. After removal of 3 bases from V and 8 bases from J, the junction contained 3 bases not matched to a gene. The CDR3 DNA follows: TGCAGCGTTGAGGACAGGTGGGGCTACACCTTC. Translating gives CSVEDRWGYTF.

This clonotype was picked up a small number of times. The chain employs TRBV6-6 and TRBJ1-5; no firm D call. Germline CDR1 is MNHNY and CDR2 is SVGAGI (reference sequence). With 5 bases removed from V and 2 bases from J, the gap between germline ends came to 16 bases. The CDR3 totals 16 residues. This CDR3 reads CASSPGVDRGNQPQHF. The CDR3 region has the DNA TGTGCCAGCAGTCCCGGTGTGGATCGGGGCAATCAGCCCCAGCATTTT.

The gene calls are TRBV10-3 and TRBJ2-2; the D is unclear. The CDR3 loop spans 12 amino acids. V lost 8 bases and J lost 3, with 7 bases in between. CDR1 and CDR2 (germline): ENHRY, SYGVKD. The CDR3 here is CAIGWDTGELFF. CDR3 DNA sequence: TGTGCCATCGGGTGGGACACCGGGGAGCTGTTTTTT.

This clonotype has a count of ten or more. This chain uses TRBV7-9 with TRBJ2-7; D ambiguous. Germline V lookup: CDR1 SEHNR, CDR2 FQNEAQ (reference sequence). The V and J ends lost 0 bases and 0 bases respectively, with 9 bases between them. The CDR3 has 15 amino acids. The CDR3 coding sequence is TGTGCCAGCAGCTTAGCTGAAATAGTCTCCTACGAGCAGTACTTC. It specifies CASSLAEIVSYEQYF.

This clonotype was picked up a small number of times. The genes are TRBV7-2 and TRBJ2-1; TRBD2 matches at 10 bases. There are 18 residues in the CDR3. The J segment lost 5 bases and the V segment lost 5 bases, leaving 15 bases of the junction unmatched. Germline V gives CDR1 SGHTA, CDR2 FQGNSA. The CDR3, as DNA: TGTGCCAGCAGCCGTCTCATAGCGGGGGGCGTGGTAGACAATGAGCAGTTCTTC. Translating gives CASSRLIAGGVVDNEQFF.

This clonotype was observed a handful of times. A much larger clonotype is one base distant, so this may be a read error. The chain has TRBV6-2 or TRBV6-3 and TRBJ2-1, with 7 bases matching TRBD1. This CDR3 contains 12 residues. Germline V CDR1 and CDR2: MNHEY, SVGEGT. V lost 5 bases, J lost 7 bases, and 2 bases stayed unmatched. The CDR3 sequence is CASSAQGNEQFF. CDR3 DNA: TGTGCCAGCAGTGCACAGGGGAATGAGCAGTTCTTC.

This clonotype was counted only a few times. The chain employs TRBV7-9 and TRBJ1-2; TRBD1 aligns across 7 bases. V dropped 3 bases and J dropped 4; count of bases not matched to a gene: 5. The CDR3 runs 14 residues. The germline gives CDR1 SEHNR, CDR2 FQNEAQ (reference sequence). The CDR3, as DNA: TGTGCCAGCAGCTTTAACAGGGGTGTCTATGGCTACACCTTC. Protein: CASSFNRGVYGYTF.

DNA of the CDR3: TGTGCCAGCAGAAAACAGGGTACTAATGAAAAACTGTTTTTT. Translating it yields CASRKQGTNEKLFF. The chain has TRBV6-5 and TRBJ1-4; D may be TRBD1 (6 bases). CDR1 is MNHEY and CDR2 is SVGAGI in the germline V gene. V was shortened by 6 bases and J by 2 bases, with 10 bases between the two germline ends. The CDR3 consists of 14 residues.

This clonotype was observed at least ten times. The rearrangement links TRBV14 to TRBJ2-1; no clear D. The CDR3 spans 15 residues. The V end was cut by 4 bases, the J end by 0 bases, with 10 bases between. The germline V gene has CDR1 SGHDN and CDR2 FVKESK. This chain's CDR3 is CASSPYIYSYNEQFF. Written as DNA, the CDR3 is TGTGCCAGCAGCCCTTACATCTACTCCTACAATGAGCAGTTCTTC.

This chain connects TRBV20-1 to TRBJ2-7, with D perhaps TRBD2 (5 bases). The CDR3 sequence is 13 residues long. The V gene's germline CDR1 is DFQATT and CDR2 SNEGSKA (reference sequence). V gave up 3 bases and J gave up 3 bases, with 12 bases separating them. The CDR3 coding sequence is TGCAGTGCTAGGGCAGTGACTATCTACGAGCAGTACTTC. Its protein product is CSARAVTIYEQYF.

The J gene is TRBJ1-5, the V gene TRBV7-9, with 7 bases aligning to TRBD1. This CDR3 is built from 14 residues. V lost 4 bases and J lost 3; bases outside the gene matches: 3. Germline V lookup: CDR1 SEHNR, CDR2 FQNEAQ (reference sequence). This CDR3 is CASSSDRDNQPQHF. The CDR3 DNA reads TGTGCCAGCAGCTCAGACAGGGACAATCAGCCCCAGCATTTT.